This T cell receptor beta chain was captured in a study of T cells after yellow fever vaccination. TCRdb redid the calling of the 5' RACE reads with MiXCR, one entry per CDR3 protein. Among 340,000 or so distinct CDR3 sequences listed, around 13% were seen once. Trimming took off 3 bases at V and 0 bases at J, with 8 bases between the two ends. CDR3 length: 14 residues. This clonotype has at least ten counts. This chain uses TRBV12-3 or TRBV12-4 with TRBJ1-1; the D is unclear. Here the sequenced sample was CD4+ T cells sorted from PBMCs, taken 15 days after the yellow fever booster vaccination. The receptor's source is a man aged 18 to 30 who received the YFV17D yellow fever vaccine. CDR3 DNA: TGTGCCAGCAGTTTTCTTAAAATGAACACTGAAGCTTTCTTT. Translated: CASSFLKMNTEAFF.